Described below is a single T cell receptor beta chain sequence and its context. The sample comes from a study of T cell changes during pregnancy in multiple sclerosis. The V and J ends lost 0 bases and 0 bases respectively, with 8 bases between them. This CDR3 is built from 15 residues. Germline loops: CDR1 LNHNV, CDR2 YYDKDF (reference sequence). Profiling relied on immunoSEQ multiplex PCR, and the TCRdb table lists in-frame clones only, not all of them. The data contain some 52,000 clones, more than 80% of them seen just once; the ten biggest clones take up 0.35% to 0.4%. This sequence originates from a female donor with multiple sclerosis, enrolled in a pregnancy study. The chain carries TRBV15 and TRBJ1-2; D remains unclear. Sample: CD4+ T cells from peripheral blood mononuclear cells, taken before pregnancy. CDR3 in DNA: TGTGCCACCAGCAGAGATCCCTCGTCTAACTATGGCTACACCTTC. Translation gives CATSRDPSSNYGYTF. The full variable domain, its missing parts supplied by reference TRBV15 and TRBJ1-2, is DAMVIQNPRYQVTQFGKPVTLSCSQTLNHNVMYWYQQKSSQAPKLLFHYYDKDFNNEADTPDNFQSRRPNTSFCFLDIRSPGLGDTAMYLCATSRDPSSNYGYTFGSGTRLTVV.